This T cell receptor beta chain comes out of a study of blood T cell repertoires in COVID-19. Across the whole study: Sites across the United States, Italy and Spain contributed samples from acute and convalescent COVID-19. T cells, B-cell-depleted T cells, or PBMCs supplied cDNA or gDNA.

This CDR3 is 15 amino acids long. J gave up 6 bases and V 0 bases, and 3 bases lay outside the gene matches. Germline-derived CDR1 and CDR2 are SGHRS and YFSETQ. Donors were grouped by their self-reported clinical history. Methods used by the authors: Estimation of nucleated cell counts relied on the amplification of reference gene primers. Here immunoSEQ multiplex PCR was the method, and the copy in TCRdb shows in-frame clones only, minus some. That table supplies the V and J calls and clone size; D and trimming were determined from the DNA. The sample has 320,000 or so clones; 85% are singletons. The sequencing sample was made of PBMCs or T cells enriched from blood (not recorded which). The chain is built from TRBV5-1 and TRBJ2-2, with 9 bases matching TRBD2. The clonotype was recovered from a woman aged 25 to 39 who had been exposed to COVID-19. CDR3 DNA: TGCGCCAGCAGCTTGGGGGGACTAGCTGCCGGGGAGCTGTTTTTT. It translates to CASSLGGLAAGELFF. Full variable domain (missing parts from reference TRBV5-1 and TRBJ2-2): KAGVTQTPRYLIKTRGQQVTLSCSPISGHRSVSWYQQTPGQGLQFLFEYFSETQRNKGNFPGRFSGRQFSNSRSEMNVSTLELGDSALYLCASSLGGLAAGELFFGEGSRLTVL.